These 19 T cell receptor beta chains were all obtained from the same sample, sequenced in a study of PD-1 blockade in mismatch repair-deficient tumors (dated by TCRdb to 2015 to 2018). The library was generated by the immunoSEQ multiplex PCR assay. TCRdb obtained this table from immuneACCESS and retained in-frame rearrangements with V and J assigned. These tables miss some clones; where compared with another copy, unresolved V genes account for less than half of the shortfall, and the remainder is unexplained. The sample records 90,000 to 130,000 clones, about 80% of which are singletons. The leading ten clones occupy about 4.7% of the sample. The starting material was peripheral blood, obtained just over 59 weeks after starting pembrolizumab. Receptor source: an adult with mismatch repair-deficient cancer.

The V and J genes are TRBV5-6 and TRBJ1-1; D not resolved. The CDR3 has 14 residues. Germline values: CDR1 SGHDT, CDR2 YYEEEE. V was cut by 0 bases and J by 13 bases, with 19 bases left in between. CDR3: CASSLERMRLGVFF. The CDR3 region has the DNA TGTGCCAGCAGCTTGGAGAGAATGCGTCTCGGAGTTTTCTTT.

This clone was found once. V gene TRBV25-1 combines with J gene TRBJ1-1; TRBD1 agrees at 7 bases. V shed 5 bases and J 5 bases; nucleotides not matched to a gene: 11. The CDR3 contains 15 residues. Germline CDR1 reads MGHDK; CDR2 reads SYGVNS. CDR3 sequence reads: CASSLPRGRGTEAFF. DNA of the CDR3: TGTGCCAGCAGTCTCCCGAGGGGGCGCGGAACTGAAGCTTTCTTT.

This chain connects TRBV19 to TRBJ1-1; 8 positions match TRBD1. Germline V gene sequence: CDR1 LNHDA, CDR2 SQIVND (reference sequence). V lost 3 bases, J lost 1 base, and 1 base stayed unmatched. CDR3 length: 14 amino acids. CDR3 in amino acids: CASSIGQGNTEAFF. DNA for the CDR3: TGTGCCAGTAGTATTGGACAGGGGAACACTGAAGCTTTCTTT. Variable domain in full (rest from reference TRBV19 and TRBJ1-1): DGGITQSPKYLFRKEGQNVTLSCEQNLNHDAMYWYRQDPGQGLRLIYYSQIVNDFQKGDIAEGYSVSREKKESFPLTVTSAQKNPTAFYLCASSIGQGNTEAFFGQGTRLTVV.

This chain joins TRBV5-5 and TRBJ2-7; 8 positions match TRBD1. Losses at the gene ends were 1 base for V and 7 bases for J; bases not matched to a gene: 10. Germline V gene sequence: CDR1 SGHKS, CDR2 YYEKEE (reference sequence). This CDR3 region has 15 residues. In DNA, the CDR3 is TGTGCCAGCAGCTTGATTGGGCAGGGGGCCGGAGAGCAGTACTTC. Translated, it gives CASSLIGQGAGEQYF.

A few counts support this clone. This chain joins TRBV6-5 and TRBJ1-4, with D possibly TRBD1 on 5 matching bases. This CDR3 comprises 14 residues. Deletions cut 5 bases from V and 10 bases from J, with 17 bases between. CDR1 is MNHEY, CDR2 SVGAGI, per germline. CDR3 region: CASSTPRGLGKLFF. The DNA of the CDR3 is TGTGCCAGCAGTACCCCCCGGGGACTCGGAAAACTGTTTTTT.

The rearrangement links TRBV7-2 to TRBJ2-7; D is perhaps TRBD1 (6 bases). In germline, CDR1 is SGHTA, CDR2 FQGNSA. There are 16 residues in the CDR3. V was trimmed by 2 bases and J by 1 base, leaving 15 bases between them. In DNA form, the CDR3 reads TGTGCCAGCAGCTTATCTCCTCCAGACAGGTCCTACGAGCAGTACTTC. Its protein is CASSLSPPDRSYEQYF.

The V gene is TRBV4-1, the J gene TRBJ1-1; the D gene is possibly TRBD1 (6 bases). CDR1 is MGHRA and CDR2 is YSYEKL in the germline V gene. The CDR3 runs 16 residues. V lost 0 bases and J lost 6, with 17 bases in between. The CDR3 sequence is CASSQDGFPGAAEAFF. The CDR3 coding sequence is TGCGCCAGCAGCCAAGATGGATTTCCGGGGGCCGCTGAAGCTTTCTTT.

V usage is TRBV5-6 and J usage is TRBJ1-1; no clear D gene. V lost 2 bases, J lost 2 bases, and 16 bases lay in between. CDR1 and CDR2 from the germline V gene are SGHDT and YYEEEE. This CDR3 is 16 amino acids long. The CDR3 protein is CASSFFRTQVNTEAFF. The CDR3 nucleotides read TGTGCCAGCAGCTTCTTCAGGACCCAAGTTAACACTGAAGCTTTCTTT.

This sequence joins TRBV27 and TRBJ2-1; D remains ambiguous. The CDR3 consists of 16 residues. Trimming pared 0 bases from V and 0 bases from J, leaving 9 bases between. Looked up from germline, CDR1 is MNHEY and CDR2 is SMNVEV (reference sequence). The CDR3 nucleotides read TGTGCCAGCAGTTTATCGGTAGGGCGCTCCTACAATGAGCAGTTCTTC. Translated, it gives CASSLSVGRSYNEQFF.

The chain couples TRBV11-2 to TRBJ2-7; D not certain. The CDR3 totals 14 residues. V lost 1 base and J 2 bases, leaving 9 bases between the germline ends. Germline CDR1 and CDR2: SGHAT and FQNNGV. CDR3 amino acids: CASSLGPVPYEQYF. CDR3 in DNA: TGTGCCAGCAGCTTAGGTCCAGTCCCCTACGAGCAGTACTTC.

CDR3 residues: CASTPPRRPSGLDEQFF. CDR3 DNA sequence: TGTGCCAGTACACCCCCTCGGCGACCTAGCGGGCTCGATGAGCAGTTCTTC. This chain uses TRBV19 with TRBJ2-1; 8 nucleotides line up with TRBD2. Germline V gene lookup returns CDR1 LNHDA and CDR2 SQIVND (reference sequence). The V gene end was trimmed by 7 bases and the J gene end by 8 bases; junction bases not matched to a gene: 19. The CDR3 runs to 17 residues.

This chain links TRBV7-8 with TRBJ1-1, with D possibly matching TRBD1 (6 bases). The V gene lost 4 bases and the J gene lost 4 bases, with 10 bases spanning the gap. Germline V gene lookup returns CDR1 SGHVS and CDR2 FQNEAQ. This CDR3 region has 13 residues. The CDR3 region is CASSSRGATEAFF. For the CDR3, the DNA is TGTGCCAGCAGCTCACGGGGGGCCACTGAAGCTTTCTTT.

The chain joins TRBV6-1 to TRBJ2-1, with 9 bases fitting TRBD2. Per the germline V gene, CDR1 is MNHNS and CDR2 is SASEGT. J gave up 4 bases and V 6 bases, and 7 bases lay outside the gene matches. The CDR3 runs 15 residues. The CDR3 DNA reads TGTGCCAGCAGGCCGCTAGCGGGATCATACAATGAGCAGTTCTTC. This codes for CASRPLAGSYNEQFF.

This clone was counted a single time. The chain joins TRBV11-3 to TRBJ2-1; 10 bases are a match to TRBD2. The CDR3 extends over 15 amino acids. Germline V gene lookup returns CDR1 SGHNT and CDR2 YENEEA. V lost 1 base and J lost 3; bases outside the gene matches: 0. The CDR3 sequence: CASSLASGSYNEQFF. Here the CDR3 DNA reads TGTGCCAGCAGCTTAGCTAGCGGGAGCTACAATGAGCAGTTCTTC.

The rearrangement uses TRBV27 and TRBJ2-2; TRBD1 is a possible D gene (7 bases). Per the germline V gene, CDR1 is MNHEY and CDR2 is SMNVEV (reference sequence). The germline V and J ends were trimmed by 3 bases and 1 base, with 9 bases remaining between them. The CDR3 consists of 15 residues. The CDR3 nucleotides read TGTGCCAGCAGTTTCAGGGGGGAGAACACCGGGGAGCTGTTTTTT. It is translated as CASSFRGENTGELFF.

CDR3 residues: CASTVGRGGSTEAFF. CDR3 in DNA: TGTGCCAGCACGGTCGGCAGGGGGGGTAGCACTGAAGCTTTCTTT. The chain uses TRBV6-5 and TRBJ1-1, with 7 bases lining up with TRBD1. The V gene end was trimmed by 7 bases and the J gene end by 4 bases; junction bases not matched to a gene: 12. Germline CDR1 reads MNHEY; CDR2 reads SVGAGI. This CDR3 region has 15 residues.

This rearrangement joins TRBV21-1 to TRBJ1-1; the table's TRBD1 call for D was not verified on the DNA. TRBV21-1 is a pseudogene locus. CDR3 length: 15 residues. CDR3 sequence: CASSKAQVPNTEAFF. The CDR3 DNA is TGTGCCAGCAGCAAAGCTCAGGTTCCAAACACTGAAGCTTTCTTT.

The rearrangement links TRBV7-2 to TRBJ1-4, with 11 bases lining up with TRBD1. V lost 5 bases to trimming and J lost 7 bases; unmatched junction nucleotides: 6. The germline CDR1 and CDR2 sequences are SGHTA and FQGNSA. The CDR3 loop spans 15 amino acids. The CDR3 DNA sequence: TGTGCCAGCAGCGGCACCGGGACAGGGGGTGAAAAACTGTTTTTT. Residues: CASSGTGTGGEKLFF.

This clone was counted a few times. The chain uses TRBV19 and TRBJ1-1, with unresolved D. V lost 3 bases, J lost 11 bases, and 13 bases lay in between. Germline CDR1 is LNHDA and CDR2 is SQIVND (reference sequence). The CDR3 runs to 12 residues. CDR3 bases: TGTGCCAGTAGTATCGGCAGTATGTGGGCTTTCTTT. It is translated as CASSIGSMWAFF. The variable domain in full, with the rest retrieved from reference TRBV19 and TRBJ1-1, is DGGITQSPKYLFRKEGQNVTLSCEQNLNHDAMYWYRQDPGQGLRLIYYSQIVNDFQKGDIAEGYSVSREKKESFPLTVTSAQKNPTAFYLCASSIGSMWAFFGQGTRLTVV.